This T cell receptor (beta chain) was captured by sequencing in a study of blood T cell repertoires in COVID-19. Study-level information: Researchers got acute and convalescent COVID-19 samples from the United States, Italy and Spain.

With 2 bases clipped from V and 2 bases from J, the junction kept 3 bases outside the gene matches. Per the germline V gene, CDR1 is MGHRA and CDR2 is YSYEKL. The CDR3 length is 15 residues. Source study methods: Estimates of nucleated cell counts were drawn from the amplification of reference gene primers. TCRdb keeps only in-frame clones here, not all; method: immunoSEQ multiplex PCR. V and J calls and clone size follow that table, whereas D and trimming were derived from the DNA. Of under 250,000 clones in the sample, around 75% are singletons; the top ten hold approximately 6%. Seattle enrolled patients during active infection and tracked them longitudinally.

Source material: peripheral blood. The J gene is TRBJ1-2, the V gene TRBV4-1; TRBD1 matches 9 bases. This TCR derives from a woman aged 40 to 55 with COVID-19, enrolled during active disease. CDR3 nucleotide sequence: TGCGCCAGCAGCCAACAGGGACAGGGAAACTATGGCTACACCTTC. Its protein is CASSQQGQGNYGYTF.